Listed here is a single TCR beta chain. The data belong to a study of blood T cell repertoires in COVID-19. About the study: Samples representing acute and convalescent COVID-19 were sourced from the United States, Italy and Spain.

The assay was immunoSEQ multiplex PCR, and TCRdb's table has in-frame clones only and misses some. This table has some 230,000 clones, 80% to 90% appearing once. The receptor was derived from a man in his forties or fifties who had recovered from COVID-19. Sample: peripheral blood.

For the CDR3, the DNA is TGTGCCAGCAGCTTGGACAGGGATGGCTACACCTTC. Translation: CASSLDRDGYTF. This chain links TRBV5-6 with TRBJ1-2, with a possible D match to TRBD1 (6 bases). Trimming pared 0 bases from V and 6 bases from J, leaving 6 bases between. The CDR3 extends over 12 amino acids. Per the germline V gene, CDR1 is SGHDT and CDR2 is YYEEEE.